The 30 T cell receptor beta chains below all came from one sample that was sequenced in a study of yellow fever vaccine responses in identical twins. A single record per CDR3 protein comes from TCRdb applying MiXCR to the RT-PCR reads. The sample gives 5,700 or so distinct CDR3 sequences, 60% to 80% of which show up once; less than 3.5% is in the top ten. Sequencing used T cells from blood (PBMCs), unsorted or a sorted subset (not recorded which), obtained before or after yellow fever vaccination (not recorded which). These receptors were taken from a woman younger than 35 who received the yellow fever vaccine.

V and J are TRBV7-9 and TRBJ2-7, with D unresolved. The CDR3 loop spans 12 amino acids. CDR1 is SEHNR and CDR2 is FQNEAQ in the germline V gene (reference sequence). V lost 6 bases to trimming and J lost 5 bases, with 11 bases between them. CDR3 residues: CASSPTPHEQYF. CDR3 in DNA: TGTGCCAGCAGTCCGACCCCCCACGAGCAGTACTTC.

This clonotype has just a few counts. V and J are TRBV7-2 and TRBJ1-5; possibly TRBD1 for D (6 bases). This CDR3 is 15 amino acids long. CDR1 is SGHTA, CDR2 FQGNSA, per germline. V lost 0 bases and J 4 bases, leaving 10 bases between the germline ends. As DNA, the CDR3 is TGTGCCAGCAGCTTAGCCAGGGGACCAAATCAGCCCCAGCATTTT. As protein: CASSLARGPNQPQHF.

CDR3 nucleotide sequence: TGTGCCAGCAGCTTAGCCTCGGGTTACGAGCAGTACGTC. This sequence encodes CASSLASGYEQYV. This chain uses TRBV11-1 with TRBJ2-7, with D unresolved. The CDR3 is made up of 13 amino acids. Trimming removed 0 bases from V and 4 bases from J, with 7 bases in between. The germline V gene has CDR1 SGHAT and CDR2 FQDESV (reference sequence).

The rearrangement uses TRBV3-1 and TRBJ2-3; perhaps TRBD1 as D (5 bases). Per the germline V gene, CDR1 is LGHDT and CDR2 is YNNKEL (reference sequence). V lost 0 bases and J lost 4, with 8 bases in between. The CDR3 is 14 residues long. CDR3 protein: CASSQDWGADTQYF. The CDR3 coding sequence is TGTGCCAGCAGCCAAGATTGGGGCGCAGATACGCAGTATTTT.

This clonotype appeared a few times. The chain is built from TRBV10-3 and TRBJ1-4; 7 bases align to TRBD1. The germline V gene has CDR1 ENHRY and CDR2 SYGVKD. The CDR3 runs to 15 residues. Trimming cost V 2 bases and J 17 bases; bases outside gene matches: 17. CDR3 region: CAISETGAAPQGCFF. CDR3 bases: TGTGCCATCAGTGAGACCGGGGCAGCTCCACAGGGGTGTTTTTTT.

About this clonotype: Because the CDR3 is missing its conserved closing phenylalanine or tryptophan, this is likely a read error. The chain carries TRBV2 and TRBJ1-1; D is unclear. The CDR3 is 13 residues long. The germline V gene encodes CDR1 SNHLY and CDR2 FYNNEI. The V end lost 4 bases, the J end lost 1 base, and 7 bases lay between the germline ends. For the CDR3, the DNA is TGTGCCAGCAGTGTAGGGTCGAACACTGAAGCTTTCCTT. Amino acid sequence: CASSVGSNTEAFL.

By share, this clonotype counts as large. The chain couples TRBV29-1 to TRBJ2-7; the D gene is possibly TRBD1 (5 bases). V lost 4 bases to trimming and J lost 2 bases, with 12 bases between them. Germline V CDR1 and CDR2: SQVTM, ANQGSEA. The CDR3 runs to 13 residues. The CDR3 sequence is CSVVGADTYEQYF. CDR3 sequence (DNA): TGCAGCGTTGTAGGCGCGGACACCTACGAGCAGTACTTC.

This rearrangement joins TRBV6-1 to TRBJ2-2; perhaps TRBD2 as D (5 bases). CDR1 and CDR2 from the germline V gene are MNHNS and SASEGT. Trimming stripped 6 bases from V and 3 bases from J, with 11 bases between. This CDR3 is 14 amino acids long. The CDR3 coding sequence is TGTGCCAGCAGCCACGTCGGGGACACCGGGGAGCTGTTTTTT. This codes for CASSHVGDTGELFF.

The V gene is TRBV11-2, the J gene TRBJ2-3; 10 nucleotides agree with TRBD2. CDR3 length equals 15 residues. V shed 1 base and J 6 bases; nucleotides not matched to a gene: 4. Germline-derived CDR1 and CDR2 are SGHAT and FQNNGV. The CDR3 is CASSLGLAGADTQYF. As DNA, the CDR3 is TGTGCCAGCAGCTTAGGTCTAGCGGGAGCTGATACGCAGTATTTT.

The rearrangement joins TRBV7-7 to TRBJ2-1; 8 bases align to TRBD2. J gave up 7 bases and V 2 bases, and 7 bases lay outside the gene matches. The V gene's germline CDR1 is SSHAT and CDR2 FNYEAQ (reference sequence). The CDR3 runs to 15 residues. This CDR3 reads CASSLSSGEGNEQFF. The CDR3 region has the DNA TGTGCCAGCAGCTTAAGTAGCGGGGAGGGAAATGAGCAGTTCTTC.

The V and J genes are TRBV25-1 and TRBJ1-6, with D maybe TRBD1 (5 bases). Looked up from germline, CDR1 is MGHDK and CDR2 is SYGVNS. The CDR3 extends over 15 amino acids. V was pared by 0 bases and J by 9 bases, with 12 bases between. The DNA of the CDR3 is TGTGCCAGCAGTGAATACCAGGGAGCGGGTTCACCCCTCCACTTT. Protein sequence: CASSEYQGAGSPLHF.

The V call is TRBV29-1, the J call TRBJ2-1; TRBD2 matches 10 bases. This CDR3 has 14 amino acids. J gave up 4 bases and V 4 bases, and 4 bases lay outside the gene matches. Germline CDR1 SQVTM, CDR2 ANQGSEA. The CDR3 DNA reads TGCAGCGTTGGGGGGACTAGCGCTTACAATGAGCAGTTCTTC. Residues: CSVGGTSAYNEQFF.

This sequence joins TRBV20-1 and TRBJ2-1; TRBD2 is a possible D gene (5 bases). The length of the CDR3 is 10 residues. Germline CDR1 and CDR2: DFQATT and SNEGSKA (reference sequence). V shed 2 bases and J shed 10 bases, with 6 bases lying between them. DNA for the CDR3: TGCAGTGCTAGAACGGGGGAGCAGTTCTTC. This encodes CSARTGEQFF.

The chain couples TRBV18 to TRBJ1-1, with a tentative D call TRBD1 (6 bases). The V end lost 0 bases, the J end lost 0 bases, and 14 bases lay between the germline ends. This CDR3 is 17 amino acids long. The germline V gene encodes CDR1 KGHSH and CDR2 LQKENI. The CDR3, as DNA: TGTGCCAGCTCACCACCGGGCGGACAGAACATGAACACTGAAGCTTTCTTT. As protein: CASSPPGGQNMNTEAFF.

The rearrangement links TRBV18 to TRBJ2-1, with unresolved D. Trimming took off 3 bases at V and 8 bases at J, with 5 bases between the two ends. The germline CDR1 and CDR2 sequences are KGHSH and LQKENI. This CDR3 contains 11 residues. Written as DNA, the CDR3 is TGTGCCAGCTCACCGGCGGATGAGCAGTTCTTC. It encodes CASSPADEQFF.

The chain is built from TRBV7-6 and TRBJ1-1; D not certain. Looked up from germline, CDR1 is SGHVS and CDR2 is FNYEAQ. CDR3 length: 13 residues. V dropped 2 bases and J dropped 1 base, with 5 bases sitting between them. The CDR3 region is CASSLQRNTEAFF. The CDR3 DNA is TGTGCCAGCAGCTTACAGAGGAACACTGAAGCTTTCTTT.

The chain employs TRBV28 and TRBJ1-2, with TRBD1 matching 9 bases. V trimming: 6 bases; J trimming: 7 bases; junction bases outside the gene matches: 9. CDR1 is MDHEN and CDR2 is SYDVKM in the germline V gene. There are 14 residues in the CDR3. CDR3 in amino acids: CASRTRDRVFGYTF. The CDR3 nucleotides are TGTGCCAGCAGGACCCGGGACAGGGTTTTTGGCTACACCTTC.

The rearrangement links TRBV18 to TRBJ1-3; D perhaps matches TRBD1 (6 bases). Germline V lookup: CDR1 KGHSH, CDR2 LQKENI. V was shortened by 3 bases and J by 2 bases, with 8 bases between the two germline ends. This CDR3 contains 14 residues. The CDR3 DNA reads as TGTGCCAGCTCACCCGGACAGACTGGAAACACCATATATTTT. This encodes CASSPGQTGNTIYF.

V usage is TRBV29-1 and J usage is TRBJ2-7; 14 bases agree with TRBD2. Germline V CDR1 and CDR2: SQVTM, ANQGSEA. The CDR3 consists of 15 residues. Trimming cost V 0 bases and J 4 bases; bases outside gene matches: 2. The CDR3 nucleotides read TGCAGCGTTGAAGATGGGACTAGCGGGAGTTACGAGCAGTACTTC. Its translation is CSVEDGTSGSYEQYF.

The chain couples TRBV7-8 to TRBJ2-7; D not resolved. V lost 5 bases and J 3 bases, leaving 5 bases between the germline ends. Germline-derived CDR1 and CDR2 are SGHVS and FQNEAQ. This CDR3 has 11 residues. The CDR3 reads CASSLYYEQYV. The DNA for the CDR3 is TGTGCCAGCAGCCTGTACTACGAGCAGTACGTC.

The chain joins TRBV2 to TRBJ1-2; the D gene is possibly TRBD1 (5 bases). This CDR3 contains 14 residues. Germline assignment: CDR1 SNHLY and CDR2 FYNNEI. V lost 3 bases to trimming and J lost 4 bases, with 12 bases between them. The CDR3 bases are TGTGCCAGCAGTGACATGCGGGGACGCTATGGCTACACCTTC. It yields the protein CASSDMRGRYGYTF. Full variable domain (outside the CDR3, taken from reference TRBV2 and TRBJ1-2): EPEVTQTPSHQVTQMGQEVILRCVPISNHLYFYWYRQILGQKVEFLVSFYNNEISEKSEIFDDQFSVERPDGSNFTLKIRSTKLEDSAMYFCASSDMRGRYGYTFGSGTRLTVV.

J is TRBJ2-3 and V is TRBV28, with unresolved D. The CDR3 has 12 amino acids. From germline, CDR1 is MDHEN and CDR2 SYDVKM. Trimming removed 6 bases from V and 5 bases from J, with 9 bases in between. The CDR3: CASSPEVDTQYF. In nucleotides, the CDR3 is TGTGCCAGCAGCCCTGAGGTAGATACGCAGTATTTT.

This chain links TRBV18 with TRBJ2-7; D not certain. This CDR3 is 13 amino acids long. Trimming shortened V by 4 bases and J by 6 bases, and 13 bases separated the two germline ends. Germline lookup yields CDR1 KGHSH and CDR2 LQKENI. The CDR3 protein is CASSQNTEGEQYV. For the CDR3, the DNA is TGTGCCAGCTCACAAAACACGGAAGGCGAGCAGTACGTC.

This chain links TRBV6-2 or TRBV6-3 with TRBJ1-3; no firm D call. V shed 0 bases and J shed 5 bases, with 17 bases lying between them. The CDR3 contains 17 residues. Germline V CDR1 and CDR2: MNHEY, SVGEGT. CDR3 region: CASSYSSGAELRNTIYF. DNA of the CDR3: TGTGCCAGCAGTTACTCGTCCGGCGCCGAACTAAGAAACACCATATATTTT.

CDR3 nucleotide sequence: TGTGCCAGCAGCCGATTGGGACGAAATGAGCAGTTCTTC. As protein: CASSRLGRNEQFF. J is TRBJ2-1 and V is TRBV3-1; D is possibly TRBD1 or TRBD2 (5 bases each). CDR3 length: 13 amino acids. Germline lookup yields CDR1 LGHDT and CDR2 YNNKEL (reference sequence). Trimming removed 4 bases from V and 7 bases from J, with 11 bases in between.

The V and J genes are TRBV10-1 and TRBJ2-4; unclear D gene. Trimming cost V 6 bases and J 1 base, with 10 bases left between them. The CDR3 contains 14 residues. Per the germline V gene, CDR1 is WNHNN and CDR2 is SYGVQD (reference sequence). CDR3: CASREGLAKNIQYF. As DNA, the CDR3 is TGCGCCAGCAGGGAAGGCCTGGCCAAAAACATTCAGTACTTC.

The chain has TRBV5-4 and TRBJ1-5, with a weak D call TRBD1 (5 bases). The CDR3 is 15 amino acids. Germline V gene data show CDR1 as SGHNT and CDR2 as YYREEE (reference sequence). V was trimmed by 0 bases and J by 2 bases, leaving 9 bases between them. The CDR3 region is CASSLDLGGNQPQHF. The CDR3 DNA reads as TGTGCCAGCAGCTTGGATTTGGGGGGCAATCAGCCCCAGCATTTT.

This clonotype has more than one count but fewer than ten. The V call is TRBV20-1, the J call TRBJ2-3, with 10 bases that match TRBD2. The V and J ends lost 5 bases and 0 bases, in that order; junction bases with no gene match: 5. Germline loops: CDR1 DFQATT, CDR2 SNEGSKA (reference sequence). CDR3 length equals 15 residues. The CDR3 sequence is CSAPSSGGSTDTQYF. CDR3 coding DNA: TGCAGTGCTCCATCTAGCGGGGGAAGCACAGATACGCAGTATTTT.

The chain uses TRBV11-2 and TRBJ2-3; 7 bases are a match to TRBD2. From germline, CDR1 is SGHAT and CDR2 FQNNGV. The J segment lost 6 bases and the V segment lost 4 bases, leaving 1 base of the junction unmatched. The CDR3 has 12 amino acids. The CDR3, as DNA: TGTGCCAGCAGCTGGGAGGGGGATACGCAGTATTTT. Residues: CASSWEGDTQYF.

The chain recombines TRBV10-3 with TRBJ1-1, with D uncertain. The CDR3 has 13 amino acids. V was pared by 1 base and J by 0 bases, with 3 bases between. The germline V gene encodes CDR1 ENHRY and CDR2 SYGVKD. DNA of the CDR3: TGTGCCATCAGTGAGTGGATGAACACTGAAGCTTTCTTT. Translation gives CAISEWMNTEAFF.